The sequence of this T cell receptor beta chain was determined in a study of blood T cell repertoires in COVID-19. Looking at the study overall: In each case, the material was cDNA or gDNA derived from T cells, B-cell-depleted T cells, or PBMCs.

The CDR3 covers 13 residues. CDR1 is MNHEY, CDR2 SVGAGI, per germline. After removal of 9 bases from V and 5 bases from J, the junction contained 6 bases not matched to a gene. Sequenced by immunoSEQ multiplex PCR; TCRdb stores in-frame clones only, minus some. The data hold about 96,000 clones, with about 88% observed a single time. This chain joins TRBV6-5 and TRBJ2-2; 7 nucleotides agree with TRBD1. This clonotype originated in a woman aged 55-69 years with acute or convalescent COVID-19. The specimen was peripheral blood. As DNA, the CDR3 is TGTGCCAGTAAGACAGGGTATACCGGGGAGCTGTTTTTT. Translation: CASKTGYTGELFF.